These T cell receptor beta chains were read from a single sample in a study of cytomegalovirus exposure and HLA in healthy donors. Profiled with immunoSEQ multiplex PCR; TCRdb holds only in-frame clones, not every one. Recorded for this sample: approximately 180,000 clones. Sequencing was carried out using PBMCs. The source is a man aged 25-45 years in good health and CMV-seronegative. Each CDR3 is given with its conserved first and last residue. A D gene is named only where the DNA matches it firmly.

J	V	D	CDR3	DNA
TRBJ2-4	TRBV4-1	TRBD2	CASSQSGAGGAKNIQYF	TGCGCCAGCAGCCAAAGTGGCGCGGGAGGGGCCAAAAACATTCAGTACTTC
TRBJ1-1	TRBV6-5	NA	CASRTTVGFEAFF	TGTGCCAGCAGGACGACAGTGGGATTTGAAGCTTTCTTT
TRBJ2-3	TRBV30	TRBD2	CAWSVGGGVATQYF	TGTGCCTGGAGTGTTGGCGGGGGGGTAGCTACGCAGTATTTT
TRBJ2-7	TRBV30	NA	CAWSVGSGGMGIEQYF	TGTGCCTGGAGTGTAGGTAGCGGAGGGATGGGAATCGAGCAGTACTTC
TRBJ2-5	TRBV30	TRBD1	CASERQGVETQYF	TGTGCCTCGGAGCGACAGGGGGTAGAGACCCAGTACTTC
TRBJ2-7	TRBV6-6	NA	CASSYTSGSYEQYF	TGTGCCAGCAGTTATACAAGTGGTTCCTACGAGCAGTACTTC
TRBJ2-2	TRBV5-1	TRBD1	CASSSQQGAGGELFF	TGCGCCAGCAGCTCCCAACAGGGGGCTGGCGGGGAGCTGTTTTTT
TRBJ2-2	TRBV5-8	NA	CASSSGSAVTGELFF	TGTGCCAGCAGCTCGGGGAGCGCGGTCACCGGGGAGCTGTTTTTT
TRBJ2-4	TRBV27	NA	CASSSTSRGILLAKNIQYF	TGTGCCAGCAGTTCCACTTCACGGGGGATTCTTTTAGCCAAAAACATTCAGTACTTC
TRBJ1-1	TRBV6-5	TRBD1	CASRDTLRGEAFF	TGTGCCAGCAGAGATACCCTCAGGGGGGAAGCTTTCTTT
TRBJ1-2	TRBV6-5	NA	CASSLLDGAGPYGYTF	TGTGCCAGCAGTTTACTCGACGGTGCAGGTCCTTATGGCTACACCTTC
TRBJ1-1	TRBV19	NA	CASSLQGQNTEAFF	TGTGCCAGTAGTCTACAGGGTCAGAACACTGAAGCTTTCTTT
TRBJ2-2	TRBV7-3	NA	CASSLSGVANTGELFF	TGTGCCAGCAGCTTATCGGGGGTCGCTAACACCGGGGAGCTGTTTTTT
TRBJ2-5	TRBV6-1	NA	CASSLPGGLGETQYF	TGTGCCAGCAGCCTCCCCGGGGGGCTGGGGGAGACCCAGTACTTC
TRBJ2-3	TRBV7-2	TRBD2	CASSLSLAGFTDTQYF	TGTGCCAGCAGCTTAAGCCTAGCGGGGTTCACAGATACGCAGTATTTT
TRBJ2-7	TRBV12-5	TRBD1	CASKITAPHRQGSYEQYF	TGTGCTAGTAAAATAACCGCCCCCCACAGACAGGGGTCCTACGAGCAGTACTTC
TRBJ1-5	TRBV19	NA	CASKTDRGNQPQHF	TGTGCCAGTAAAACGGACAGAGGGAATCAGCCCCAGCATTTT
TRBJ1-2	TRBV2	NA	CASSVGQEEGYTF	TGTGCCAGCAGTGTAGGTCAGGAGGAGGGCTACACCTTC
TRBJ1-2	TRBV18	NA	CASSPEGLWGYGYTF	TGTGCCAGCTCACCGGAGGGACTATGGGGCTATGGCTACACCTTC
TRBJ1-4	TRBV6-5	TRBD1	CASSSQGQGEKLFF	TGTGCCAGCAGCTCACAGGGGCAGGGTGAAAAACTGTTTTTT
TRBJ1-3	TRBV6-1	NA	CASSEAGGNTIYF	TGTGCCAGCAGTGAAGCGGGCGGAAACACCATATATTTT
TRBJ1-2	TRBV27	TRBD1	CASSKTGNYGYTF	TGTGCCAGCAGCAAGACAGGGAACTATGGCTACACCTTC
TRBJ1-3	TRBV5-1	NA	CASSLDASSGNTIYF	TGCGCCAGCAGCTTGGATGCAAGTAGTGGAAACACCATATATTTT
TRBJ1-5	TRBV19	NA	CASSITEPYSNQPQHF	TGTGCCAGTAGTATAACGGAGCCTTATAGCAATCAGCCCCAGCATTTT
TRBJ1-2	TRBV15	TRBD1	CATSGDRLNYGYTF	TGTGCCACCAGCGGGGACAGGTTGAACTATGGCTACACCTTC
TRBJ2-7	TRBV7-9	NA	CASSLDVNGQIKISYEQYF	TGTGCCAGCAGCTTAGATGTCAACGGACAGATAAAAATCTCCTACGAGCAGTACTTC
TRBJ2-6	TRBV11-3	NA	CASSLDYGLSGANVLTF	TGTGCCAGCAGCTTAGATTACGGACTCTCTGGGGCCAACGTCCTGACTTTC
TRBJ1-2	TRBV28	TRBD1	CASRTGGAYGYTF	TGTGCCAGCCGGACAGGGGGTGCCTATGGCTACACCTTC
TRBJ1-4	TRBV7-9	NA	CASSSASSWEKLFF	TGTGCCAGCAGCTCCGCGTCCTCTTGGGAAAAACTGTTTTTT
TRBJ1-1	TRBV18	TRBD1	CASSPQGQGDTEALF	TGTGCCAGCTCACCACAGGGACAGGGGGACACTGAAGCTCTCTTT
TRBJ2-5	TRBV10-3	NA	CAISDRGTVLNQETQYF	TGTGCCATCAGCGATCGGGGGACGGTGCTGAACCAAGAGACCCAGTACTTC
TRBJ2-7	TRBV7-8	TRBD1	CASSLGGSGQGAYEQYF	TGTGCCAGCAGCTTAGGGGGCAGCGGACAGGGTGCCTACGAGCAGTACTTC